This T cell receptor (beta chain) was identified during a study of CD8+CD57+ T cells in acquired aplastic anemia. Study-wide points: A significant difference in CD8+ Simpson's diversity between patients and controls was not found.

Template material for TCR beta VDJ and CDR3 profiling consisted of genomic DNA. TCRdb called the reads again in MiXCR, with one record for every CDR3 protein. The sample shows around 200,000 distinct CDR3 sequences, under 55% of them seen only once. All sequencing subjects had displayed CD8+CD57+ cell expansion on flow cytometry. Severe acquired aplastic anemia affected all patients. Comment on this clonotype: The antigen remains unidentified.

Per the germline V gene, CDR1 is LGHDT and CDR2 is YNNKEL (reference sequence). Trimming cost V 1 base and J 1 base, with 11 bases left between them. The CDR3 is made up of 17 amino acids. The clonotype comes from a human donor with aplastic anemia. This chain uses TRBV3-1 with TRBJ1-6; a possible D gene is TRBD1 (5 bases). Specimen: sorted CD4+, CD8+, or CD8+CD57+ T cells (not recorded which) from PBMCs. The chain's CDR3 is CASSQGQGKSYNSPLHF. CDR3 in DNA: TGTGCCAGCAGCCAAGGTCAGGGTAAATCCTATAATTCACCCCTCCACTTT.